Each of the 21 T cell receptor beta chains below was sequenced from the same sample in a study of identical twins. MiXCR, applied by TCRdb to the 5' RACE reads, yields one record per CDR3 protein. Counted here are some 320,000 distinct CDR3 sequences, roughly an eighth occurring once; the ten biggest clones make up around 7.8%. This sample also belongs to another study, concerning yellow fever vaccine responses in identical twins.

Sequencing was carried out using CD8+ T cells sorted from blood. These receptors all come from a young woman in good health.

This clonotype occurred a few times. The chain has TRBV3-1 and TRBJ2-1; the D gene is possibly TRBD2 (6 bases). Germline values: CDR1 LGHDT, CDR2 YNNKEL (reference sequence). V was clipped by 1 base and J by 1 base, with 20 bases between them. This CDR3 is 19 amino acids long. The CDR3 protein is CASSQGDSGVPLSYNEQFF. CDR3 DNA: TGTGCCAGCAGCCAAGGAGATTCGGGGGTTCCCCTGTCCTACAATGAGCAGTTCTTC.

This clonotype has a handful of counts. This chain uses TRBV11-1 with TRBJ2-1; TRBD2 aligns across 14 bases. There are 15 residues in the CDR3. Germline values: CDR1 SGHAT, CDR2 FQDESV (reference sequence). V shed 2 bases, J shed 9 bases, and the junction held 3 bases outside the gene matches. CDR3 sequence: CASSLPGLAGVEQFF. CDR3 sequence (DNA): TGTGCCAGCAGCTTACCGGGACTAGCGGGAGTTGAGCAGTTCTTC.

The rearrangement joins TRBV7-2 to TRBJ2-2; D ambiguous. CDR1 is SGHTA and CDR2 is FQGNSA in the germline V gene. This CDR3 has 15 amino acids. V was shortened by 0 bases and J by 4 bases, with 9 bases between the two germline ends. CDR3 sequence (DNA): TGTGCCAGCAGCTTAGCGCCAGCCGGCACCGGGGAGCTGTTTTTT. Translating gives CASSLAPAGTGELFF.

This clonotype was seen repeatedly, ten times or more. The chain carries TRBV5-1 and TRBJ2-1; tentatively, D is TRBD1 or TRBD2 (6 bases each). The germline V gene encodes CDR1 SGHRS and CDR2 YFSETQ. Between the trimmed V and J ends, which lost 5 bases and 0 bases, there was a span of 12 bases. The CDR3 has 15 residues. This chain's CDR3 is CASRQGGSSYNEQFF. The CDR3 coding sequence is TGCGCCAGCAGACAAGGGGGGAGCTCCTACAATGAGCAGTTCTTC.

This clonotype was recorded at least ten times. The rearrangement links TRBV20-1 to TRBJ2-1; D not resolved. The CDR3 loop spans 13 amino acids. Trimming shortened V by 5 bases and J by 1 base, and 9 bases separated the two germline ends. CDR1 DFQATT and CDR2 SNEGSKA come from the germline V gene (reference sequence). CDR3 DNA sequence: TGCAGTGCTGTTAGTGGGTCCTACAATGAGCAGTTCTTC. Translating it yields CSAVSGSYNEQFF.

This clonotype was recorded at least ten times. The rearrangement joins TRBV7-6 to TRBJ1-2, with TRBD1 as a possible D gene (6 bases). With 2 bases removed from V and 8 bases from J, the gap between germline ends came to 12 bases. This CDR3 spans 13 amino acids. Germline values: CDR1 SGHVS, CDR2 FNYEAQ. In DNA form, the CDR3 reads TGTGCCAGCAGCTTACAGGGGAATGACGGCTACACCTTC. Translated, it gives CASSLQGNDGYTF. Full variable domain (rest looked up from reference TRBV7-6 and TRBJ1-2): GAGVSQSPRYKVTKRGQDVALRCDPISGHVSLYWYRQALGQGPEFLTYFNYEAQQDKSGLPNDRFSAERPEGSISTLTIQRTEQRDSAMYRCASSLQGNDGYTFGSGTRLTVV.

The chain is built from TRBV7-9 and TRBJ2-5; D is unresolved. CDR3 length: 16 residues. Per germline, CDR1 SEHNR and CDR2 FQNEAQ (reference sequence). The V end lost 5 bases, the J end lost 0 bases, and 16 bases lay between the germline ends. DNA for the CDR3: TGTGCCAGCAGCCCCATCGTGGGATCGTACCAAGAGACCCAGTACTTC. It specifies CASSPIVGSYQETQYF.

This clonotype was picked up a small number of times. This sequence joins TRBV7-9 and TRBJ1-1; D remains ambiguous. Germline CDR1 is SEHNR and CDR2 is FQNEAQ (reference sequence). The CDR3 sequence is 15 residues long. The ends were cut back, 5 bases at V and 0 bases at J, with 13 bases in the middle. The DNA of the CDR3 is TGTGCCAGCAGCCCCCGGCCGGGCCTGAACACTGAAGCTTTCTTT. This translates into CASSPRPGLNTEAFF.

The chain combines TRBV11-2 with TRBJ2-1; no definite D call. CDR3 length: 14 residues. Germline loops: CDR1 SGHAT, CDR2 FQNNGV. V gave up 0 bases and J gave up 8 bases, with 11 bases separating them. The CDR3 reads CASSLDQPKDEQFF. As DNA, the CDR3 is TGTGCCAGCAGCTTAGATCAGCCCAAGGATGAGCAGTTCTTC.

This clonotype was counted a few times. This chain links TRBV27 with TRBJ2-4, with TRBD1 matching 10 bases. The CDR3 extends over 18 amino acids. Per germline, CDR1 MNHEY and CDR2 SMNVEV (reference sequence). J was trimmed by 1 base and V by 7 bases; bases with no gene match: 13. In DNA form, the CDR3 reads TGTGCCAGCAAGGCCACTACCGGGACAGGGGAGGCCAAAAACATTCAGTACTTC. It translates to CASKATTGTGEAKNIQYF.

This clonotype came up many times. The rearrangement joins TRBV7-9 to TRBJ2-1; D is unresolved. The V gene lost 1 base and the J gene lost 5 bases, with 9 bases spanning the gap. Germline V CDR1 and CDR2: SEHNR, FQNEAQ (reference sequence). The CDR3 consists of 14 residues. The CDR3 nucleotides are TGTGCCAGCAGCTTAGTTGGGCTCCACAATGAGCAGTTCTTC. It yields the protein CASSLVGLHNEQFF.

This clonotype was detected many times. V usage is TRBV4-1 and J usage is TRBJ2-1; a possible D gene is TRBD2 (6 bases). Germline CDR1 and CDR2: MGHRA and YSYEKL. The CDR3 contains 16 residues. Trimming removed 1 base at V and 3 bases at J, with 13 bases between. The CDR3 DNA sequence: TGCGCCAGCAGCCAAGGGTTGGGCGGGAACTACAATGAGCAGTTCTTC. This gives the protein CASSQGLGGNYNEQFF.

The V call is TRBV3-1, the J call TRBJ2-1; D ambiguous. Germline CDR1 LGHDT, CDR2 YNNKEL (reference sequence). The CDR3 is 15 residues long. V lost 4 bases and J 0 bases, leaving 10 bases between the germline ends. The CDR3 protein is CASSPHDNSYNEQFF. DNA of the CDR3: TGTGCCAGCAGCCCCCACGATAACTCCTACAATGAGCAGTTCTTC.

In this sample, this clonotype turned up a few times. The gene calls are TRBV7-8 and TRBJ2-1; 10 bases are a match to TRBD1. CDR3 length equals 16 residues. V lost 3 bases to trimming and J lost 8 bases; unmatched junction nucleotides: 10. Germline loops: CDR1 SGHVS, CDR2 FQNEAQ. CDR3 sequence reads: CASSFLDRGLWDEQFF. The CDR3 coding sequence is TGTGCCAGCAGCTTTTTAGACAGGGGGCTATGGGATGAGCAGTTCTTC.

This chain uses TRBV4-2 with TRBJ2-2, with D tentatively TRBD1 (6 bases). Germline V gene lookup returns CDR1 LGHNA and CDR2 YNFKEQ. The CDR3 loop spans 17 amino acids. V lost 0 bases and J 6 bases, leaving 17 bases between the germline ends. The chain's CDR3 is CASSQDPGETMAGELFF. The CDR3 nucleotides are TGTGCCAGCAGCCAAGATCCAGGGGAGACCATGGCCGGGGAGCTGTTTTTT.

This clonotype was counted ten times or more. The chain uses TRBV29-1 and TRBJ2-1, with 14 bases fitting TRBD2. J gave up 0 bases and V 7 bases, and 14 bases lay outside the gene matches. CDR1 SQVTM and CDR2 ANQGSEA come from the germline V gene. This CDR3 comprises 19 residues. The DNA of the CDR3 is TGCAGCGCTGAGCCGGGACTAGCGGGAGTGGAGAGCTCCTACAATGAGCAGTTCTTC. Amino acid sequence: CSAEPGLAGVESSYNEQFF.

The J gene is TRBJ2-2, the V gene TRBV28, with 7 bases fitting TRBD1. This CDR3 has 19 amino acids. Germline V gene lookup returns CDR1 MDHEN and CDR2 SYDVKM. Losses at the gene ends were 5 bases for V and 3 bases for J; bases not matched to a gene: 18. The chain's CDR3 is CASSDARDSLLSDTGELFF. In nucleotides, the CDR3 is TGTGCCAGCAGTGATGCCCGGGACAGCCTACTCTCGGACACCGGGGAGCTGTTTTTT.

This clonotype has ten or more counts. The V and J genes are TRBV12-3 or TRBV12-4 and TRBJ1-1; D unclear. The V and J ends lost 5 bases and 0 bases respectively, with 10 bases between them. The CDR3 has 14 amino acids. The CDR3 sequence is CASSTNAVNTEAFF. DNA for the CDR3: TGTGCCAGCAGTACAAACGCGGTGAACACTGAAGCTTTCTTT.

This clonotype was counted only a few times. The chain links TRBV3-1 to TRBJ2-5, with 10 bases fitting TRBD2. Germline V CDR1 and CDR2: LGHDT, YNNKEL (reference sequence). CDR3 length: 16 residues. The J segment lost 5 bases and the V segment lost 1 base, leaving 7 bases of the junction unmatched. The CDR3 bases are TGTGCCAGCAGCCAAGGCAGCGGGGGGGCCTGGGAGACCCAGTACTTC. Protein sequence: CASSQGSGGAWETQYF.

V and J are TRBV5-1 and TRBJ1-1, with 9 bases identical to TRBD1. Trimming cost V 3 bases and J 2 bases; bases outside gene matches: 8. Looked up from germline, CDR1 is SGHRS and CDR2 is YFSETQ. The CDR3 covers 16 residues. The CDR3 nucleotides are TGCGCCAGCAGCTCCCCGGACAGGGGATTAAACACTGAAGCTTTCTTT. Translated, it gives CASSSPDRGLNTEAFF.

The rearrangement joins TRBV9 to TRBJ1-2; the match to TRBD1 covers 7 bases. The CDR3 is made up of 16 amino acids. Germline CDR1 SGDLS, CDR2 YYNGEE. J was trimmed by 4 bases and V by 0 bases; bases with no gene match: 9. CDR3 loop: CASSVGNWDRSYGYTF. In nucleotides, the CDR3 is TGTGCCAGCAGCGTAGGAAACTGGGACAGAAGCTATGGCTACACCTTC.